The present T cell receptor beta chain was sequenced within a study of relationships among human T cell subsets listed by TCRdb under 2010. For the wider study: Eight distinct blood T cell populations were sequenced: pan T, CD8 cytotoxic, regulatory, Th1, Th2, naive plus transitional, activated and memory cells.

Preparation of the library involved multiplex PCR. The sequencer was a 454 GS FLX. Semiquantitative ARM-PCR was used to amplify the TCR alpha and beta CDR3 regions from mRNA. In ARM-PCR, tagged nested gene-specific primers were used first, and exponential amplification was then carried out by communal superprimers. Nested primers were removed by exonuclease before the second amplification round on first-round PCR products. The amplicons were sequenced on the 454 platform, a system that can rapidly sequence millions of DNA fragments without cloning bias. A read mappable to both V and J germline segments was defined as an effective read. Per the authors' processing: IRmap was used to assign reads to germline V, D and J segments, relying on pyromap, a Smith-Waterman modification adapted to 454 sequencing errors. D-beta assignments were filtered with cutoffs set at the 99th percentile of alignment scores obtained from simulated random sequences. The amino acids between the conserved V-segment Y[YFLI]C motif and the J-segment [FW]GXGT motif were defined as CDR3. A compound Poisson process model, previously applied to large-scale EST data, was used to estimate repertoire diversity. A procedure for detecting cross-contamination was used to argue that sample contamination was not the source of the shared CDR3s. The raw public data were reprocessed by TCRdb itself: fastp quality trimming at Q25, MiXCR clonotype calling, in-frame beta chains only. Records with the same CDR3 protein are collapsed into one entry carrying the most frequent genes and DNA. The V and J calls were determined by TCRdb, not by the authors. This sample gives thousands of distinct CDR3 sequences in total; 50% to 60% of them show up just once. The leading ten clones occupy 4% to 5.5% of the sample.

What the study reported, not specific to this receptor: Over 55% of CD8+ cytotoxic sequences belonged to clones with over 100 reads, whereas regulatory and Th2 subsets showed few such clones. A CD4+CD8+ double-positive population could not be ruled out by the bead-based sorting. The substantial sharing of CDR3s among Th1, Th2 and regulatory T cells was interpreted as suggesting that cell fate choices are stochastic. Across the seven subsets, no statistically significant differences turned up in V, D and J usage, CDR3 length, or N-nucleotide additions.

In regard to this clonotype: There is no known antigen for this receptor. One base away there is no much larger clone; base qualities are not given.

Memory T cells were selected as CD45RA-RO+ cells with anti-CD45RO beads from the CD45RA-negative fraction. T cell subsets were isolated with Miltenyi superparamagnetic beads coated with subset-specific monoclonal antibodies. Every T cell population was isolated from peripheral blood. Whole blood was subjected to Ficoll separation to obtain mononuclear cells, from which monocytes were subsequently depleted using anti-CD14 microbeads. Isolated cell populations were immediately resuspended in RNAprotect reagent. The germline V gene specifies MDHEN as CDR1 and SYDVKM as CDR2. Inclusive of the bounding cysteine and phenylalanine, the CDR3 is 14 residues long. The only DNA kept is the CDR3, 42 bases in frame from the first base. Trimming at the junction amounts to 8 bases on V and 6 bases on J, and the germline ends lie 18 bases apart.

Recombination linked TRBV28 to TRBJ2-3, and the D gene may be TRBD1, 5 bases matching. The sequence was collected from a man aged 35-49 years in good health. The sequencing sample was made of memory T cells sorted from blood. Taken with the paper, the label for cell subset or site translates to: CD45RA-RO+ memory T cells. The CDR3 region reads CASSPGSPVDTQYF. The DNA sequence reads TGTGCCAGCTCCCCAGGGTCGCCCGTGGATACGCAGTATTTT.